The 25 T cell receptor beta chains given below trace back to one sample, sequenced in a study of T cell responses to AZD1222 COVID-19 vaccine. Repertoires were generated with immunoSEQ multiplex PCR, while TCRdb's copy carries only in-frame clones and drops some. The sample yields more than 95,000 clones, 80% to 90% seen once. Material: peripheral blood, obtained on day 0 of AZD1222 vaccination. The source of these receptors is an adult in good health.

The CDR3 coding sequence is TGTGCCATCACCGACAGAAATTACGAGCAGTACTTC. Translation: CAITDRNYEQYF. V gene TRBV10-3 combines with J gene TRBJ2-7, with TRBD1 as a possible D gene (5 bases). Trimming took 7 bases from V and 4 from J, leaving 11 bases between them. The CDR3 covers 12 residues. Looked up from germline, CDR1 is ENHRY and CDR2 is SYGVKD.

The chain combines TRBV16 with TRBJ1-1; 9 bases align to TRBD1. V lost 4 bases, J lost 6 bases, and 6 bases stayed unmatched. Germline CDR1 reads KGHSY; CDR2 reads FQNENV. The CDR3 covers 14 residues. CDR3 nucleotide sequence: TGTGCCAGCAGCCCCCAACAGGGGGCGTCTGAAGCTTTCTTT. Translation: CASSPQQGASEAFF. The whole variable domain, remainder taken from reference TRBV16 and TRBJ1-1, is GEEVAQTPKHLVRGEGQKAKLYCAPIKGHSYVFWYQQVLKNEFKFLISFQNENVFDETGMPKERFSAKCLPNSPCSLEIQATKLEDSAVYFCASSPQQGASEAFFGQGTRLTVV.

The chain employs TRBV18 and TRBJ1-6; the match to TRBD1 covers 7 bases. CDR3 size: 15 residues. V shed 2 bases, J shed 7 bases, and the junction held 5 bases outside the gene matches. Germline CDR1 and CDR2: KGHSH and LQKENI. The CDR3 loop is CASSPSDRRNSPLHF. CDR3 nucleotides: TGTGCCAGCTCACCATCGGACAGGCGAAATTCACCCCTCCACTTT.

V is TRBV9 and J is TRBJ2-3; maybe TRBD2 (6 bases). CDR1 and CDR2 from the germline V gene are SGDLS and YYNGEE. CDR3 size: 15 residues. Trimming cost V 4 bases and J 2 bases, with 14 bases left between them. DNA of the CDR3: TGTGCCAGCAGCCACATAGGCGGGGCCACAGATACGCAGTATTTT. Its translation: CASSHIGGATDTQYF. Supplemented by reference TRBV9 and TRBJ2-3, the full variable domain reads DSGVTQTPKHLITATGQRVTLRCSPRSGDLSVYWYQQSLDQGLQFLIQYYNGEERAKGNILERFSAQQFPDLHSELNLSSLELGDSALYFCASSHIGGATDTQYFGPGTRLTVL.

This clone was seen just once. J is TRBJ2-7 and V is TRBV28; D unresolved. Germline lookup yields CDR1 MDHEN and CDR2 SYDVKM. The V and J ends lost 9 bases and 3 bases respectively, with 12 bases between them. The CDR3 sequence is 12 residues long. CDR3 amino acids: CASGTLNYEQYF. CDR3 coding DNA: TGTGCCAGTGGAACCTTAAACTACGAGCAGTACTTC.

This rearrangement joins TRBV14 to TRBJ1-1; D is perhaps TRBD1 (5 bases). This CDR3 is built from 15 residues. Germline CDR1 and CDR2: SGHDN and FVKESK. The V end lost 8 bases, the J end lost 5 bases, and 21 bases lay between the germline ends. The chain's CDR3 is CASSQPSGGRTEAFF. The CDR3 region has the DNA TGTGCCAGCTCCCAACCATCGGGGGGTAGGACTGAAGCTTTCTTT. Combining the CDR3 with reference TRBV14 and TRBJ1-1 gives the whole variable domain EAGVTQFPSHSVIEKGQTVTLRCDPISGHDNLYWYRRVMGKEIKFLLHFVKESKQDESGMPNNRFLAERTGGTYSTLKVQPAELEDSGVYFCASSQPSGGRTEAFFGQGTRLTVV.

The CDR3 is CAWSPSFRVGTEAFF. As DNA, the CDR3 is TGTGCCTGGAGCCCCTCATTTAGAGTCGGCACTGAAGCTTTCTTT. V usage is TRBV30 and J usage is TRBJ1-1; no clear D gene. The CDR3 sequence is 15 residues long. Germline values: CDR1 GTSNPN, CDR2 SVGIG (reference sequence). Trimming removed 3 bases at V and 4 bases at J, with 18 bases between.

V and J are TRBV19 and TRBJ1-1, with TRBD1 matching 8 bases. Germline CDR1 reads LNHDA; CDR2 reads SQIVND (reference sequence). The CDR3 consists of 14 residues. V lost 4 bases, J lost 4 bases, and 5 bases stayed unmatched. The chain's CDR3 is CASSTRTGITEAFF. Here the CDR3 DNA reads TGTGCCAGTAGTACCCGGACAGGGATCACTGAAGCTTTCTTT.

The V call is TRBV27, the J call TRBJ1-2; 9 positions match TRBD1. This CDR3 comprises 13 residues. Germline V lookup: CDR1 MNHEY, CDR2 SMNVEV (reference sequence). Germline trimming cut 9 bases from V and 8 bases from J; bases unmatched to any gene: 10. CDR3 sequence reads: CASCNTGGSGYTF. DNA for the CDR3: TGTGCCAGTTGTAATACAGGGGGCAGCGGCTACACCTTC.

The chain carries TRBV9 and TRBJ1-5; tentative D call: TRBD1 (6 bases). CDR1 is SGDLS and CDR2 is YYNGEE in the germline V gene. Trimming left V 4 bases short and J 7 bases short, with 9 bases between. The length of the CDR3 is 12 residues. The CDR3 bases are TGTGCCAGCAGCTCACAGGGCCAGCCCCAGCATTTT. Residues: CASSSQGQPQHF.

CDR3 residues: CASSQVLGTNEAFF. The CDR3 nucleotides read TGTGCCAGCAGCCAAGTCTTAGGTACCAATGAAGCTTTCTTT. The genes are TRBV3-1 (or the pseudogene TRBV3-2) and TRBJ1-1; D gene uncertain. V lost 1 base and J 7 bases, leaving 13 bases between the germline ends. CDR3 length: 14 amino acids. Germline V CDR1 and CDR2: LGHDT, YNNKEL (reference sequence).

The chain joins TRBV15 to TRBJ1-4; D is uncertain. Germline V gene lookup returns CDR1 LNHNV and CDR2 YYDKDF (reference sequence). The CDR3 is 14 amino acids. V lost 0 bases to trimming and J lost 8 bases, with 10 bases between them. In DNA, the CDR3 is TGTGCCACCAGCAGAGAAGTGGGCGCAGAAAAACTGTTTTTT. Translating gives CATSREVGAEKLFF. Full variable domain (outside the CDR3, taken from reference TRBV15 and TRBJ1-4): DAMVIQNPRYQVTQFGKPVTLSCSQTLNHNVMYWYQQKSSQAPKLLFHYYDKDFNNEADTPDNFQSRRPNTSFCFLDIRSPGLGDTAMYLCATSREVGAEKLFFGSGTQLSVL.

DNA of the CDR3: TGTGCCAGCAGTCCGACAGGGACGAATTCACCCCTCCACTTT. Translating it yields CASSPTGTNSPLHF. The chain has TRBV25-1 and TRBJ1-6; 7 bases line up with TRBD1. Germline V gene lookup returns CDR1 MGHDK and CDR2 SYGVNS. CDR3 length: 14 residues. Unmatched junction bases numbered 5, after V lost 5 bases and J lost 7 bases.

This clone was counted a single time. J is TRBJ2-2 and V is TRBV11-3; D unclear. The CDR3 spans 14 residues. V lost 0 bases to trimming and J lost 5 bases, with 7 bases between them. CDR1 is SGHNT, CDR2 YENEEA, per germline. CDR3 loop: CASSLDRLTGELFF. For the CDR3, the DNA is TGTGCCAGCAGCTTAGATCGGCTAACCGGGGAGCTGTTTTTT.

V is TRBV4-2 and J is TRBJ1-5, with TRBD1 matching over 8 bases. The CDR3 spans 15 residues. CDR1 is LGHNA, CDR2 YNFKEQ, per germline. With 4 bases clipped from V and 7 bases from J, the junction kept 9 bases outside the gene matches. CDR3 in amino acids: CASSPRADREQPQHF. The CDR3 nucleotides are TGTGCCAGCAGCCCCCGAGCGGACAGGGAACAGCCCCAGCATTTT.

The chain has TRBV6-5 and TRBJ1-5; tentative D call: TRBD1 (6 bases). Germline CDR1 and CDR2: MNHEY and SVGAGI. Trimming shortened V by 2 bases and J by 7 bases, and 15 bases separated the two germline ends. This CDR3 is 15 amino acids long. CDR3 DNA: TGTGCCAGCAGTTACGCACAGGGCCCAAGCCAGCCCCAGCATTTT. Residues: CASSYAQGPSQPQHF.

The table lists this clone with a count of one. This chain links TRBV6-2 or TRBV6-3 with TRBJ2-7; a possible D gene is TRBD2 (5 bases). Trimming pared 2 bases from V and 2 bases from J, leaving 19 bases between. The germline CDR1 and CDR2 sequences are MNHEY and SVGEGT. There are 17 residues in the CDR3. CDR3 protein: CASSYLARGTRAYEQYF. In nucleotides, the CDR3 is TGTGCCAGCAGTTACCTTGCCCGGGGAACTAGAGCCTACGAGCAGTACTTC.

The V gene is TRBV7-8, the J gene TRBJ1-5, with TRBD1 as a possible D gene (5 bases). CDR1 SGHVS and CDR2 FQNEAQ come from the germline V gene. The V end was cut by 2 bases, the J end by 5 bases, with 16 bases between. The CDR3 length is 16 residues. CDR3 protein: CASSLLATVIYQPQHF. In DNA, the CDR3 is TGTGCCAGCAGCTTACTCGCGACAGTGATATATCAGCCCCAGCATTTT.

This clone was seen just once. This sequence joins TRBV5-1 and TRBJ2-7; D is perhaps TRBD1 or TRBD2 (6 bases each). The CDR3 is 14 amino acids. The germline CDR1 and CDR2 sequences are SGHRS and YFSETQ. Trimming shortened V by 3 bases and J by 6 bases, and 16 bases separated the two germline ends. The CDR3 here is CASSSGDTNAEQYF. DNA for the CDR3: TGCGCCAGCAGCTCGGGGGACACAAACGCCGAGCAGTACTTC.

The J gene is TRBJ2-3, the V gene TRBV5-8; maybe TRBD2 (5 bases). The V end was cut by 10 bases, the J end by 4 bases, with 13 bases between. The CDR3 spans 12 residues. Germline CDR1 and CDR2: SGHTS and YDEGEE. This chain's CDR3 is CAGSTGSDTQYF. CDR3 coding DNA: TGTGCCGGGTCAACGGGATCAGATACGCAGTATTTT.

The chain has TRBV6-5 and TRBJ2-1; D is undetermined. This CDR3 has 13 residues. Between the trimmed V and J ends, which lost 6 bases and 5 bases, there was a span of 11 bases. In germline, CDR1 is MNHEY, CDR2 SVGAGI. The CDR3 DNA follows: TGTGCCAGCAGCACGGGTTCGAACAATGAGCAGTTCTTC. Its translation: CASSTGSNNEQFF.

The V call is TRBV15, the J call TRBJ1-3, with D perhaps matching TRBD1 (5 bases). This CDR3 comprises 16 residues. V lost 3 bases and J lost 0, with 12 bases in between. The germline V gene encodes CDR1 LNHNV and CDR2 YYDKDF (reference sequence). The CDR3 DNA reads TGTGCCACCAGCAGTACAGGCGCCTTCTCTGGAAACACCATATATTTT. This sequence encodes CATSSTGAFSGNTIYF.

This chain joins TRBV6-5 and TRBJ2-7; a possible D gene is TRBD2 (6 bases). V was pared by 6 bases and J by 6 bases, with 21 bases between. The germline V gene has CDR1 MNHEY and CDR2 SVGAGI. The CDR3 sequence is 15 residues long. The CDR3 coding sequence is TGTGCCAGCAGCCTGGGGGGTGGGGTCCGAGCCGAGCAGTACTTC. The encoded protein is CASSLGGGVRAEQYF.

The CDR3 bases are TGTGCCAGCAGCTTAGTCGGGGACAGCTACGAGCAGTACTTC. As protein: CASSLVGDSYEQYF. The J gene is TRBJ2-7, the V gene TRBV7-9; 7 positions match TRBD1. The CDR3 loop spans 14 amino acids. Germline assignment: CDR1 SEHNR and CDR2 FQNEAQ (reference sequence). J lost 3 bases, V lost 1 base, and 3 bases had no gene match.

The V and J genes are TRBV5-5 and TRBJ1-3; D gene ambiguous. CDR1 and CDR2 from the germline V gene are SGHKS and YYEKEE (reference sequence). The V end was cut by 0 bases, the J end by 2 bases, with 6 bases between. There are 14 residues in the CDR3. The DNA for the CDR3 is TGTGCCAGCAGCTTGGTTACAGCTGGAAACACCATATATTTT. Protein sequence: CASSLVTAGNTIYF.